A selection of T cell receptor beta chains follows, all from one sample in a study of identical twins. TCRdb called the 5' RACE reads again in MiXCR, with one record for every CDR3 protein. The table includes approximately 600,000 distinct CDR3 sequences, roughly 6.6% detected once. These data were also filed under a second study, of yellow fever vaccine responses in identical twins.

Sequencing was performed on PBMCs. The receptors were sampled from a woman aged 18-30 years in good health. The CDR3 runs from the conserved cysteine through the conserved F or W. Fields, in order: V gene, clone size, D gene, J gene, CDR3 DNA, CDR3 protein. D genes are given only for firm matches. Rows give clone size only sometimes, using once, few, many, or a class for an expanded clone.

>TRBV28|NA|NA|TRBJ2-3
TGTGCCAGCAGTTGGGCCGGGACGGGCACAGATACGCAGTATTTT
CASSWAGTGTDTQYF
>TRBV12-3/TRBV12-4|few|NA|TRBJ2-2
TGTGCCAGCAGCTCGTCTTGGGGGGCGACGAACACCGGGGAGCTGTTTTTT
CASSSSWGATNTGELFF
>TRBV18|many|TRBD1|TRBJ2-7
TGTGCCAGCTCACTTGGACAGGGCGGGGAGCAGTACTTC
CASSLGQGGEQYF
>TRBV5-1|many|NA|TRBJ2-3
TGCGCCAGCAGCTTGGAAGGGATGACGGCAGATACGCAGTATTTT
CASSLEGMTADTQYF
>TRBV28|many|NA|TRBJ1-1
TGTGCCAGCACTATAGCTACTGAAGCTTTCTTT
CASTIATEAFF
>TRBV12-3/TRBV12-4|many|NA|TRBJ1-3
TGTGCCAGCAGTTTAGGTGGAACAGGGTATGGAAACACCATATATTTT
CASSLGGTGYGNTIYF
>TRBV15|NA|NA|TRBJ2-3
TGTGCCACCAGCAGAGATCCCTCGCCCTTAGATACGCAGTATTTT
CATSRDPSPLDTQYF
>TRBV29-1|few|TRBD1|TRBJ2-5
TGCAGCGTTGGAGGGGACAGGGGGCGACGGGGGGAGACCCAGTACTTC
CSVGGDRGRRGETQYF
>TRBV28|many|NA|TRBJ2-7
TGTGCCAGCAGTGATTTCGAGCAGTACTTC
CASSDFEQYF
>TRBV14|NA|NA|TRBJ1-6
TGTGCCAGCAGCCAATCAACGGGAGTGGGACCCCTCCACTTT
CASSQSTGVGPLHF
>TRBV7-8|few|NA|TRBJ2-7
TGTGCCAGCAGCTTAGTCGGGGGAATCTACGAGCAGTACTTC
CASSLVGGIYEQYF
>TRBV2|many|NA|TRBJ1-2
TGTGCCAGCACCTCGGGCACCGGGACATATTATGGCTACACCTTC
CASTSGTGTYYGYTF
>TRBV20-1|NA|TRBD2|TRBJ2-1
TGCAGTGCACGGACTAGCGGACATTCGAGAATAGACAATGAGCAGTTCTTC
CSARTSGHSRIDNEQFF